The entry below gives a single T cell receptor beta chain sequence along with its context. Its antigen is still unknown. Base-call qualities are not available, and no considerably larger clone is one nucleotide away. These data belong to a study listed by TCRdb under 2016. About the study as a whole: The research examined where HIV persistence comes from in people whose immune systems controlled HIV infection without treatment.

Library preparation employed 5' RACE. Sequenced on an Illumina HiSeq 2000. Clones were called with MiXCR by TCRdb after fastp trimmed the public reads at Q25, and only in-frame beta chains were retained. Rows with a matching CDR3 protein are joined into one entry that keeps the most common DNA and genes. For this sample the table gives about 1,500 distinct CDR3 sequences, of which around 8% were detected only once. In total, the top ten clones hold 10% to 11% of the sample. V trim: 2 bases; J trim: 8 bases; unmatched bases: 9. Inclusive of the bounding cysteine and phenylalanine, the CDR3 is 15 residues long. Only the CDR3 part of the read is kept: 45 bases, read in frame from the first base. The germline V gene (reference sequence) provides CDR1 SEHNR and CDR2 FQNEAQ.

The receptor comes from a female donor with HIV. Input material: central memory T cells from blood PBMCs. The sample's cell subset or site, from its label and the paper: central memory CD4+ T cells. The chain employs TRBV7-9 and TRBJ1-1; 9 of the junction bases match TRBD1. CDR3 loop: CASSLSGTGSTEAFF. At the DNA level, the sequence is TGTGCCAGCAGCTTATCCGGGACAGGGAGCACGGAAGCTTTCTTT.